This entry describes one TCR beta chain. Method: immunoSEQ multiplex PCR; TCRdb's copy keeps in-frame clones and lacks some. The table records under 350,000 clones, about 89% of them present only once. The data were obtained in a study of blood T cell repertoires in COVID-19. V was clipped by 2 bases and J by 0 bases, with 8 bases between them. CDR1 is LNHDA and CDR2 is SQIVND in the germline V gene (reference sequence). This CDR3 has 15 amino acids. The genes are TRBV19 and TRBJ1-3; tentative D call: TRBD1 (5 bases). Sample: PBMCs or T cells enriched from blood (not recorded which). This receptor was identified in a middle-aged woman who had recovered from COVID-19. The CDR3 protein is CASSIRDFSGNTIYF. The CDR3 DNA reads TGTGCCAGTAGTATAAGGGACTTCTCTGGAAACACCATATATTTT.